This T cell receptor (beta chain) was captured by sequencing in a study of CXCR3-negative and CXCR3-positive naive CD8 T cells. The CDR3 totals 13 residues. Germline lookup yields CDR1 SQVTM and CDR2 ANQGSEA. The TRB cDNA libraries were prepared by 5' RACE with UMI labels. Reprocessing the 5' RACE reads, TCRdb reports a single entry for every CDR3 protein and omits DNA. This sample's table reports more than 40,000 distinct CDR3 sequences. The sequenced sample consisted of naive CXCR3- CD8+ T cells from blood. Subset here: CD45RO-CCR7+CD27+CD95- naive CD8+ T cells lacking CXCR3 (TNR3-). The clonotype comes from a human donor in good health. Some clones in this sample may be carry-over from other donors' samples. The chain couples TRBV29-1 to TRBJ2-7. Here the CDR3 reads CSVEAGQPYEQYF.